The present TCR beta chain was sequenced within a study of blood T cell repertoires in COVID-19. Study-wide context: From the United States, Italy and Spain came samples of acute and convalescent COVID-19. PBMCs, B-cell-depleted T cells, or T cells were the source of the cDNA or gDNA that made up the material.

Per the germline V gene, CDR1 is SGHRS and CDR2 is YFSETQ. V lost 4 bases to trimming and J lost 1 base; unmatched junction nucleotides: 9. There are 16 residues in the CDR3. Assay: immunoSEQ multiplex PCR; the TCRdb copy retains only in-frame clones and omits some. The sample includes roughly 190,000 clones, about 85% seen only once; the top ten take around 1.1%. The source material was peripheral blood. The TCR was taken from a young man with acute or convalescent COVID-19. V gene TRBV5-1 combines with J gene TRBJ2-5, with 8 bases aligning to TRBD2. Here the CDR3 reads CASSRGAGGSQETQYF. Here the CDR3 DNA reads TGCGCCAGCAGCCGCGGGGCGGGAGGCTCCCAAGAGACCCAGTACTTC.